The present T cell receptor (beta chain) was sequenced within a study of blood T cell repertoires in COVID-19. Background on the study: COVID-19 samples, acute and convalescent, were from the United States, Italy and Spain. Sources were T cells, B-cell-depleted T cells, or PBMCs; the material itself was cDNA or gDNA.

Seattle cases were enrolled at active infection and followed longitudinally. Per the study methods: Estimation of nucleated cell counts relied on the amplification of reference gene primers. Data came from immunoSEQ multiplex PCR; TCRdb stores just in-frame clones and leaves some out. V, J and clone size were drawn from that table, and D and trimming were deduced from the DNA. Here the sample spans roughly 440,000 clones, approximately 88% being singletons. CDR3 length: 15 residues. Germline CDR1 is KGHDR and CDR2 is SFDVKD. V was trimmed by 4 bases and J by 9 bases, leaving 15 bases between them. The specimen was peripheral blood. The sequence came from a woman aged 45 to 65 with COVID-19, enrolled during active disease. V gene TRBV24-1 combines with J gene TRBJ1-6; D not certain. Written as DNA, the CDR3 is TGTGCCACCAGTGACGCAAGGGAGGTGGGTTCACCCCTCCACTTT. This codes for CATSDAREVGSPLHF.